This T cell receptor (beta chain) was documented in a study of shared T cell receptors in the human thymus. Germline values: CDR1 LNHNV, CDR2 YYDKDF (reference sequence). V was shortened by 0 bases and J by 1 base, with 25 bases between the two germline ends. The CDR3 is 20 residues long. Here immunoSEQ multiplex PCR was the method, and the copy in TCRdb shows in-frame clones only, minus some. This repertoire shows hundreds of thousands of clones, about 89% found once; its top ten account for roughly 0.0087%. This sample also belongs to another study, concerning human thymus T cells. That source notes: Thymus tissue for the work was resected from patients undergoing corrective heart surgery. An apparent bias in V and J gene usage was seen in thymic and blood repertoires.

The chain combines TRBV15 with TRBJ2-7; possible D gene TRBD1, 6 bases. The sequence was collected from a boy in the first two years of life with a congenital heart defect. The specimen was thymocytes. The CDR3 DNA is TGTGCCACCAGCAGAGATTTACGCCGGGACACTATAGGGAATTCCTACGAGCAGTACTTC. This gives the protein CATSRDLRRDTIGNSYEQYF.